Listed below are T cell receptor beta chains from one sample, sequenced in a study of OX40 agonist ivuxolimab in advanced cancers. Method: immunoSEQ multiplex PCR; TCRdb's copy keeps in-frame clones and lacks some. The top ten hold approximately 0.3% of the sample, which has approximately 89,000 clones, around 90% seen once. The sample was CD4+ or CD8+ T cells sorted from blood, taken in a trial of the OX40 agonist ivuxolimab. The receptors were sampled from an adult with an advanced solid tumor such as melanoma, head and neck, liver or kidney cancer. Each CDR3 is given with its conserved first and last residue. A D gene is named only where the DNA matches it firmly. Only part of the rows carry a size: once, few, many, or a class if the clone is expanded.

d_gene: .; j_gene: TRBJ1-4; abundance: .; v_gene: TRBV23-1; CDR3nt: TGCGCCAGCAGTCAAAACGAGGGGTGCGCTAATGAAAAACTGTTTTTT; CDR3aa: CASSQNEGCANEKLFF
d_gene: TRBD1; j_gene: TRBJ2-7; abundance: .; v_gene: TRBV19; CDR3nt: TGTGCCAGTAGCCGGAGGACAGGCTACTCCTACGAGCAGTACTTC; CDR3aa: CASSRRTGYSYEQYF
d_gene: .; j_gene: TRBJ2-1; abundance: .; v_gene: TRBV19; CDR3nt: TGTGCCAGTAGTGAGCAGGGCGGTTTCTACAATGAGCAGTTCTTC; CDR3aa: CASSEQGGFYNEQFF
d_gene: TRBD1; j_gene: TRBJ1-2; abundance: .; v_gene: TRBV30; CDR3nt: TGTGCCTGGAGTGTAGACAGGGGGCTTGGCTACACCTTC; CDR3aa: CAWSVDRGLGYTF
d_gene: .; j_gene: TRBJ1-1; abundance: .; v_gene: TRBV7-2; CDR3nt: TGTGCCAGCAGCTTATATGGGCCGAACCGTCTCATGAACACTGAAGCTTTCTTT; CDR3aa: CASSLYGPNRLMNTEAFF
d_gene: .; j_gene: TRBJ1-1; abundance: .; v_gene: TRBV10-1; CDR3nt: TGCGCCACCTCCCAGGCGACGAACACTGAAGCTTTCTTT; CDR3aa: CATSQATNTEAFF
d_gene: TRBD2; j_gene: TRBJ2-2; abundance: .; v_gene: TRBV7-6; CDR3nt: TGTGCCAGCAGCTTAGAAGCGGGGGGGCCCGGCGGGGAGCTGTTTTTT; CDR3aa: CASSLEAGGPGGELFF
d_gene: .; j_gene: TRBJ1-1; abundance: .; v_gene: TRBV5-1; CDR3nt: TGCGCCAGCAGCCTCGAAGGAGAGGGATCGAACACTGAAGCTTTCTTT; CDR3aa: CASSLEGEGSNTEAFF
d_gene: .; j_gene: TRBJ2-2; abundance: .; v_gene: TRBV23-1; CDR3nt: TGCGCCAGCAGAAAACTTCTCACCGGGGAGCTGTTTTTT; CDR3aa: CASRKLLTGELFF
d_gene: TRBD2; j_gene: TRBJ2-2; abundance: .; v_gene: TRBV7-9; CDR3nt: TGTGCCAGCAGACTCGCCGGGACTACGAACACCGGGGAGCTGTTTTTT; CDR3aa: CASRLAGTTNTGELFF
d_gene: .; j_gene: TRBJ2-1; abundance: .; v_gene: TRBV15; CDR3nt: TGTGCCACCAGCAGAGACAACCCCCAGATTGCCACGGGTGAGCAGTTCTTC; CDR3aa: CATSRDNPQIATGEQFF
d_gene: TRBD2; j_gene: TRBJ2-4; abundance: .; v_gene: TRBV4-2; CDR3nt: TGTGCCAGCAGCCGAGAGACTAGCGGGGGAGTAGCCAAAAACATTCAGTACTTC; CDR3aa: CASSRETSGGVAKNIQYF
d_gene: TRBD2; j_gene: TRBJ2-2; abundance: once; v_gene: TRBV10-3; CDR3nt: TGTGCCATCAGTGAGAGCCAGCGGGGGAACACCGGGGAGCTGTTTTTT; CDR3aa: CAISESQRGNTGELFF
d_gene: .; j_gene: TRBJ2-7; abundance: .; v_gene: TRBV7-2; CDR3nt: TGTGCCAGCAGCTTAGAAGCGCGGGACGAGCAGTACTTC; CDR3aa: CASSLEARDEQYF